This T cell receptor (beta chain) was sequenced during a study of blood T cell repertoires in COVID-19 (dated by TCRdb to 2020 to 2022). With regard to the full study: The collaborator samples originated in the United States, Italy and Spain and spanned the acute and convalescent phases of COVID-19. The material from the prospective study consisted of cDNA or gDNA derived from T cells, B-cell-depleted T cells, or PBMCs. Deeply sampled blood TCRbeta repertoires from subjects exposed to, actively infected with, or recovered from COVID-19 were included in the dataset. The repertoires were released in a freely available public database intended as a resource for research on the immune response to SARS-CoV-2. Samples came from the ongoing ImmuneRACE study (first 160 participants) plus 1,254 subjects from 6 global collaborators. Sample metadata almost always included a de-identified subject ID, COVID-19 status, age in years and sex. Where available, HLA class I and class II types were obtained from metadata supplied by the sample provider rather than from assay-based typing.

About this clone itself: What this receptor recognizes is not known. No base-level quality is on record; no much larger clone is a single base apart.

The germline V gene provides CDR1 SNHLY and CDR2 FYNNEI. Measured from the cysteine to the phenylalanine, the CDR3 is 17 residues long. Just the 51-base CDR3 DNA is kept, in frame starting at base 1. The V end gives up 6 bases and the J end 0 bases, leaving 11 bases in the junction not matched to a gene. The collaborating institutions used their own protocols to collect whole blood in K2EDTA tubes. For TCRbeta analysis, collaborators shipped samples as frozen whole blood, isolated PBMCs, or DNA extracted from either of those sample types. The immunoSEQ Assay, a bias-controlled multiplex PCR, was used to amplify TCRbeta CDR3 regions from genomic DNA. In the source study's methods: The number of nucleated cells in each sample was estimated by amplification of reference gene primers within the assay. Sequence reads were collapsed and filtered to measure the absolute abundance of every unique TCRbeta CDR3 rearrangement. Productive Simpson clonality was computed per sample as the square root of Simpson's diversity index over productive rearrangements. TCRdb mirrors the immuneACCESS table, restricted to in-frame sequences. Some clones are absent from its copies; in checked studies, under half trace to an unresolved V gene, and the reason for the others is unknown. V, J and clone size were drawn from that table, and D and trimming were deduced from the DNA. The sample contains roughly 190,000 clones, around 84% of them found a single time. The ten biggest clones cover around 19% of the sample.

Study-level results and caveats: How much clinical and demographic metadata was included differed by source and by participant, and the metadata was provided uncurated.

The receptor was isolated from a human donor in a cohort sampled during active COVID-19. Recombination linked TRBV2 to TRBJ1-3, with TRBD1 matching 7 junction bases. The source material was peripheral blood. The DNA sequence reads TGTGCCAGCAGAGGGAACTGGGGGACAGTCTCTGGAAACACCATATATTTT. Its coded protein is CASRGNWGTVSGNTIYF.